Listed here is a single T cell receptor beta chain. The data are from a study of blood T cell repertoires in COVID-19. The table came from immunoSEQ multiplex PCR; TCRdb's copy has only in-frame clones and leaves some out. The table includes about 210,000 clones, 84% detected once. Germline V gene sequence: CDR1 LGHDT, CDR2 YNNKEL (reference sequence). This CDR3 is built from 12 residues. V was shortened by 1 base and J by 9 bases, with 9 bases between the two germline ends. The sequence derives from a woman in her 30s who had been exposed to COVID-19. Sample: PBMCs or T cells enriched from blood (not recorded which). The gene calls are TRBV3-1 (or the pseudogene TRBV3-2) and TRBJ1-2; D gene ambiguous. Here the CDR3 reads CASSQGRLSYTF. The CDR3 nucleotides read TGTGCCAGCAGCCAAGGTCGACTCAGCTACACCTTC.